The TCR beta chain described here comes from a study of response to subunit inactivated influenza vaccine. Regarding the study as a whole: Few new T cells, the authors suggested, are recruited by each seasonal influenza vaccination.

TCRdb fed the RT-PCR reads into MiXCR, producing one record per CDR3 protein. This table holds some 160,000 distinct CDR3 sequences, approximately 10% found once. The CDR3 consists of 13 residues. Germline CDR1 and CDR2: LNHDA and SQIVND (reference sequence). V gave up 9 bases and J gave up 5 bases, with 13 bases separating them. The sample holds a few counts of this clonotype. Its antigen remains unknown. The V gene is TRBV19, the J gene TRBJ2-2; TRBD2 is a possible D gene (5 bases). The sequencing used non-naive T cells sorted from PBMCs, collected roughly 45 days after vaccination. The receptor's source is a man between 45 and 60 years old who received an inactivated influenza vaccine. Written as DNA, the CDR3 is TGTGCCAGCGTCTTCCGGACTACCGGGGAGCTGTTTTTT. Its protein is CASVFRTTGELFF.